What follows are 32 T cell receptor beta chains derived from one specimen sequenced in a study of blood T cell repertoires in COVID-19. The assay was immunoSEQ multiplex PCR, and TCRdb's table has in-frame clones only and misses some. The table has approximately 220,000 clones, 86% seen once. The material sequenced was PBMCs or T cells enriched from blood (not recorded which). These receptors originate from a woman aged 40 to 50 with acute COVID-19.

The chain is built from TRBV5-6 and TRBJ2-7, with a weak D call TRBD2 (7 bases). Trimming removed 6 bases at V and 6 bases at J, with 19 bases between. CDR3 size: 14 residues. CDR1 is SGHDT, CDR2 YYEEEE, per germline. In DNA form, the CDR3 reads TGTGCCAGCACCAGGGTAGGGGGGGCCATCGAGCAGTACGTC. Translating gives CASTRVGGAIEQYV.

This clone turned up a few times. The rearrangement joins TRBV5-5 to TRBJ2-7; 7 bases map to TRBD2. Looked up from germline, CDR1 is SGHKS and CDR2 is YYEKEE (reference sequence). V gave up 0 bases and J gave up 2 bases; unmatched junction bases: 8. The CDR3 loop spans 16 amino acids. The CDR3 loop reads CASSLVAGRGPYEQYV. In nucleotides, the CDR3 is TGTGCCAGCAGCTTGGTAGCTGGGAGGGGACCCTACGAGCAGTACGTC.

The CDR3 coding sequence is TGTGCCAGCAGCCCCTATCGACAGGGTGGCCATTATAACACTGAAGCTTTCTTT. Protein: CASSPYRQGGHYNTEAFF. The chain recombines TRBV7-3 with TRBJ1-1; 7 positions agree with TRBD1. CDR1 is SGHTA, CDR2 FQGTGA, per germline. V dropped 5 bases and J dropped 2; count of bases not matched to a gene: 17. This CDR3 is 18 amino acids long.

The chain combines TRBV3-1 (or the pseudogene TRBV3-2) with TRBJ2-1, with 7 bases aligning to TRBD2. CDR1 and CDR2 from the germline V gene are LGHDT and YNNKEL (reference sequence). CDR3 length equals 17 residues. V lost 0 bases, J lost 6 bases, and 11 bases stayed unmatched. CDR3 in DNA: TGTGCCAGCAGCCAAGATCTAGCCAGCGGGAATCTCAATGAGCAGTTCTTC. Amino acids: CASSQDLASGNLNEQFF.

This chain joins TRBV5-4 and TRBJ1-6; 8 nucleotides align to TRBD1. Germline V gives CDR1 SGHNT, CDR2 YYREEE (reference sequence). J lost 8 bases, V lost 5 bases, and 6 bases had no gene match. The CDR3 sequence is 14 residues long. The CDR3 here is CASSIQGADSPLHF. For the CDR3, the DNA is TGTGCCAGCAGTATCCAGGGGGCAGATTCACCCCTCCACTTT.

This clone occurred once. CDR3 residues: CASSLGTVYMTTNEKLFF. For the CDR3, the DNA is TGTGCCAGCAGCCTCGGGACAGTCTATATGACAACTAATGAAAAACTGTTTTTT. This chain links TRBV7-8 with TRBJ1-4; TRBD1 agrees at 7 bases. The CDR3 is 18 amino acids. V trimming: 5 bases; J trimming: 0 bases; junction bases outside the gene matches: 12. Per germline, CDR1 SGHVS and CDR2 FQNEAQ.

This chain links TRBV5-4 with TRBJ2-3; TRBD2 is a possible D gene (6 bases). Germline V lookup: CDR1 SGHNT, CDR2 YYREEE (reference sequence). CDR3 length: 16 amino acids. Trimming removed 1 base at V and 1 base at J, with 13 bases between. For the CDR3, the DNA is TGTGCCAGCAGCTTGAGTGGCGGGGTTCGCACAGATACGCAGTATTTT. Its translation is CASSLSGGVRTDTQYF.

J is TRBJ2-4 and V is TRBV5-5; perhaps TRBD2 as D (6 bases). The germline V gene encodes CDR1 SGHKS and CDR2 YYEKEE (reference sequence). The CDR3 consists of 12 residues. Trimming removed 4 bases from V and 11 bases from J, with 13 bases in between. The CDR3 reads CASSLGGDLQYF. The CDR3 nucleotides read TGTGCCAGCAGCCTTGGAGGGGACCTTCAGTACTTC.

The chain employs TRBV2 and TRBJ1-5; TRBD1 aligns across 10 bases. This CDR3 is built from 15 residues. Germline V gene lookup returns CDR1 SNHLY and CDR2 FYNNEI. With V trimmed by 6 bases and J by 5 bases, 7 bases remained unmatched. The CDR3 sequence is CASSMTGGVHQPQHF. The DNA for the CDR3 is TGTGCCAGCAGCATGACAGGGGGCGTCCATCAGCCCCAGCATTTT.

This rearrangement joins TRBV5-1 to TRBJ1-1; unclear D gene. V lost 4 bases, J lost 8 bases, and 21 bases lay in between. The CDR3 extends over 15 amino acids. In germline, CDR1 is SGHRS, CDR2 YFSETQ. CDR3 nucleotide sequence: TGCGCCAGCAGCCCCGCCCGCGGGCAGAATACAGAAGCTTTCTTT. This translates into CASSPARGQNTEAFF.

The chain carries TRBV30 and TRBJ1-1, with TRBD1 as a possible D gene (6 bases). Germline loops: CDR1 GTSNPN, CDR2 SVGIG (reference sequence). CDR3 size: 14 residues. Trimming pared 1 base from V and 8 bases from J, leaving 17 bases between. CDR3 nucleotide sequence: TGTGCCTGGAGTGGGAGCAACAGGGAAAGAGAAGCTTTCTTT. Its translation: CAWSGSNREREAFF.

The gene calls are TRBV12-3 or TRBV12-4 and TRBJ2-3, with 9 bases lining up with TRBD2. The CDR3 sequence is 13 residues long. The junction had 3 bases not matched to a gene; V was cut back by 4 bases and J by 7 bases. CDR3 sequence (DNA): TGTGCCAGCAGTTCCGGGACTAGCCATACGCAGTATTTT. Its translation: CASSSGTSHTQYF.

The chain couples TRBV11-2 to TRBJ1-1; tentative D call: TRBD1 (5 bases). The V gene lost 1 base and the J gene lost 10 bases, with 19 bases spanning the gap. This CDR3 is built from 15 residues. CDR1 and CDR2 (germline): SGHAT, FQNNGV. The CDR3 nucleotides are TGTGCCAGCAGCTTAGGCCCCGCCAGGGCTGGTGGAGCTTTCTTT. Translating it yields CASSLGPARAGGAFF.

The V and J genes are TRBV5-6 and TRBJ1-2; possible D gene TRBD1, 5 bases. The germline V gene encodes CDR1 SGHDT and CDR2 YYEEEE. Trimming took off 4 bases at V and 7 bases at J, with 17 bases between the two ends. The CDR3 length is 14 residues. The CDR3 region has the DNA TGTGCCAGCAGCCACGGGGGGTCGGGGTTTGGCTACACCTTC. Translated, it gives CASSHGGSGFGYTF.

CDR3 sequence (DNA): TGTGCCACCACTGCGGACAGAAACACCGGGGAGCTGTTTTTT. Protein product: CATTADRNTGELFF. The chain uses TRBV15 and TRBJ2-2; weak D call: TRBD1 (6 bases). The CDR3 spans 14 residues. In germline, CDR1 is LNHNV, CDR2 YYDKDF (reference sequence). V gave up 7 bases and J gave up 2 bases, with 11 bases separating them.

The chain recombines TRBV27 with TRBJ1-1; D unclear. CDR3 length: 13 residues. Deletions cut 2 bases from V and 0 bases from J, with 4 bases between. Germline assignment: CDR1 MNHEY and CDR2 SMNVEV (reference sequence). The CDR3 DNA sequence: TGTGCCAGCAGTTTACTCGTGAACACTGAAGCTTTCTTT. Translation: CASSLLVNTEAFF.

The chain links TRBV14 to TRBJ2-2; D is unclear. This CDR3 comprises 13 residues. V lost 1 base, J lost 6 bases, and 6 bases lay in between. The germline CDR1 and CDR2 sequences are SGHDN and FVKESK. The CDR3 DNA reads as TGTGCCAGCAGCCAAGTCCAGGCCGGGGAGCTGTTTTTT. As protein: CASSQVQAGELFF. Full variable domain (rest looked up from reference TRBV14 and TRBJ2-2): EAGVTQFPSHSVIEKGQTVTLRCDPISGHDNLYWYRRVMGKEIKFLLHFVKESKQDESGMPNNRFLAERTGGTYSTLKVQPAELEDSGVYFCASSQVQAGELFFGEGSRLTVL.

The V and J genes are TRBV6-1 and TRBJ1-4; 7 bases are a match to TRBD1. The CDR3 runs 13 residues. V lost 10 bases and J lost 1; bases outside the gene matches: 3. Per germline, CDR1 MNHNS and CDR2 SASEGT. The CDR3 DNA sequence: TGTGCCACGCGACAGGGAACTAATGAAAAACTGTTTTTT. Translating gives CATRQGTNEKLFF.

Here the CDR3 DNA reads TGTGCCAGTAGTATGTCCCGGGGGTCCAAGCAGCCCCAGCATTTT. Translating gives CASSMSRGSKQPQHF. V gene TRBV19 combines with J gene TRBJ1-5; possible D gene TRBD1, 5 bases. V lost 3 bases and J 7 bases, leaving 16 bases between the germline ends. Germline CDR1 reads LNHDA; CDR2 reads SQIVND (reference sequence). The CDR3 is 15 residues long.

Only one count was recorded for this clone. The chain combines TRBV10-3 with TRBJ1-2; 8 nucleotides agree with TRBD1. The length of the CDR3 is 14 residues. V dropped 6 bases and J dropped 1; count of bases not matched to a gene: 4. Germline CDR1 ENHRY, CDR2 SYGVKD. This CDR3 is CAIRGQGGNYGYTF. As DNA, the CDR3 is TGTGCCATCAGAGGACAGGGAGGTAACTATGGCTACACCTTC.

The rearrangement uses TRBV2 and TRBJ2-3, with 9 bases matching TRBD2. The CDR3 has 15 residues. J lost 4 bases, V lost 6 bases, and 8 bases had no gene match. Germline CDR1 SNHLY, CDR2 FYNNEI. CDR3 amino acids: CASSLAGGLSDTQYF. CDR3 sequence (DNA): TGTGCCAGCAGCTTGGCGGGGGGGCTATCAGATACGCAGTATTTT.

The chain employs TRBV6-4 and TRBJ1-5, with D possibly TRBD1 on 6 matching bases. The length of the CDR3 is 15 residues. Trimming left V 4 bases short and J 1 base short, with 11 bases between. Germline V CDR1 and CDR2: MRHNA, SNTAGT. CDR3 loop: CASSAGVGSNQPQHF. In DNA, the CDR3 is TGTGCCAGCAGTGCAGGGGTTGGAAGCAATCAGCCCCAGCATTTT.

J is TRBJ1-1 and V is TRBV29-1, with D uncertain. V was pared by 7 bases and J by 3 bases, with 6 bases between. The CDR3 has 10 residues. Germline V gives CDR1 SQVTM, CDR2 ANQGSEA. The DNA for the CDR3 is TGCAGCGCCTTCCACACTGAAGCTTTCTTT. Translated, it gives CSAFHTEAFF.

The gene calls are TRBV7-3 and TRBJ2-2, with 10 bases identical to TRBD2. The CDR3 covers 13 residues. Germline values: CDR1 SGHTA, CDR2 FQGTGA. Trimming at V came to 10 bases and at J to 7 bases, leaving 6 bases not matched to a gene. The CDR3 sequence: CATGTSVGGELFF. The CDR3 nucleotides are TGTGCCACCGGGACTAGCGTTGGCGGGGAGCTGTTTTTT.

The rearrangement links TRBV19 to TRBJ1-6, with a tentative D call TRBD1 (6 bases). The V gene's germline CDR1 is LNHDA and CDR2 SQIVND (reference sequence). CDR3 size: 14 residues. Trimming took 2 bases from V and 7 from J, leaving 9 bases between them. CDR3 DNA: TGTGCCAGTAGTATAATCGGACAGAATTCACCCCTCCACTTT. This sequence encodes CASSIIGQNSPLHF. The full variable domain, in which reference TRBV19 and TRBJ1-6 provide the parts outside the CDR3, is DGGITQSPKYLFRKEGQNVTLSCEQNLNHDAMYWYRQDPGQGLRLIYYSQIVNDFQKGDIAEGYSVSREKKESFPLTVTSAQKNPTAFYLCASSIIGQNSPLHFGNGTRLTVT.

The chain joins TRBV5-6 to TRBJ1-1; TRBD1 might be the D (6 bases). Trimming left V 4 bases short and J 5 bases short, with 18 bases between. The CDR3 is made up of 15 amino acids. Germline-derived CDR1 and CDR2 are SGHDT and YYEEEE. CDR3 protein: CASSLRAGASTEAFF. The DNA for the CDR3 is TGTGCCAGCAGCCTTCGTGCGGGGGCCTCGACTGAAGCTTTCTTT.

The chain is built from TRBV12-3 or TRBV12-4 and TRBJ2-1; maybe TRBD2 (5 bases). V was clipped by 3 bases and J by 15 bases, with 15 bases between them. CDR3 length: 12 amino acids. The CDR3 DNA reads as TGTGCCAGCAGTTTGAATGAGGTCGGAGGGTTCTTC. Protein product: CASSLNEVGGFF.

CDR3 in amino acids: CASSQRGQGAGKLFF. CDR3 sequence (DNA): TGTGCCAGCAGCCAAAGGGGACAGGGGGCTGGCAAACTGTTTTTT. The J gene is TRBJ1-4, the V gene TRBV3-1 (or the pseudogene TRBV3-2); TRBD1 matches at 12 bases. With 2 bases clipped from V and 11 bases from J, the junction kept 6 bases outside the gene matches. The germline CDR1 and CDR2 sequences are LGHDT and YNNKEL (reference sequence). CDR3 length: 15 amino acids.

V and J are TRBV7-8 and TRBJ2-1; 15 bases map to TRBD2. Germline assignment: CDR1 SGHVS and CDR2 FQNEAQ. CDR3 length: 16 amino acids. Losses at the gene ends were 5 bases for V and 7 bases for J; bases not matched to a gene: 6. CDR3 bases: TGTGCCAGCAGCAGGACTAGCGGGGGGGCCAAAAATGAGCAGTTCTTC. Its translation is CASSRTSGGAKNEQFF.

The chain is built from TRBV9 and TRBJ1-3; TRBD1 agrees at 8 bases. The CDR3 runs 19 residues. V lost 3 bases to trimming and J lost 2 bases; unmatched junction nucleotides: 16. Germline values: CDR1 SGDLS, CDR2 YYNGEE. For the CDR3, the DNA is TGTGCCAGCAGCGCCAATGGAGGACCTCCGGACAGGGCTGGAAACACCATATATTTT. Amino acid sequence: CASSANGGPPDRAGNTIYF.

The rearrangement uses TRBV7-9 and TRBJ2-3; 13 bases are a match to TRBD2. V lost 1 base to trimming and J lost 5 bases; unmatched junction nucleotides: 3. The CDR3 length is 16 residues. Germline CDR1 SEHNR, CDR2 FQNEAQ (reference sequence). In DNA, the CDR3 is TGTGCCAGCAGCTTAGGACTAGCGGGGGGACAAGATACGCAGTATTTT. Translated: CASSLGLAGGQDTQYF. Based on the CDR3 plus reference TRBV7-9 and TRBJ2-3, the full variable domain is DTGVSQNPRHKITKRGQNVTFRCDPISEHNRLYWYRQTLGQGPEFLTYFQNEAQLEKSRLLSDRFSAERPKGSFSTLEIQRTEQGDSAMYLCASSLGLAGGQDTQYFGPGTRLTVL.

The chain uses TRBV12-3 or TRBV12-4 and TRBJ1-1; D gene ambiguous. The CDR3 is 13 residues long. Trimming took off 0 bases at V and 1 base at J, with 3 bases between the two ends. In DNA, the CDR3 is TGTGCCAGCAGTTTAGCCAGGAACACTGAAGCTTTCTTT. Translated, it gives CASSLARNTEAFF.